One and the same sample provided the 25 T cell receptor beta chains below, sequenced in a study of technical replicates of blood from a few donors. Sequencing used immunoSEQ multiplex PCR; TCRdb keeps in-frame clones, though not all of them. The data contain about 80,000 clones, almost 98% of them singletons. Source material: T cells isolated from PBMCs. Every receptor here comes from a human donor in good health.

The chain carries TRBV13 and TRBJ2-5; no clear D. The CDR3 is made up of 13 amino acids. The germline CDR1 and CDR2 sequences are PRHDT and FYEKMQ (reference sequence). Trimming shortened V by 6 bases and J by 5 bases, and 13 bases separated the two germline ends. The CDR3 sequence is CASSSTVTETQYF. CDR3 DNA sequence: TGTGCCAGCAGTTCAACAGTGACCGAGACCCAGTACTTC.

V and J are TRBV28 and TRBJ1-2; D is unclear. The CDR3 is 16 amino acids. Trimming stripped 5 bases from V and 3 bases from J, with 19 bases between. Per germline, CDR1 MDHEN and CDR2 SYDVKM. The CDR3 coding sequence is TGTGCCAGCAGTCCTGGTTATCTAACAGTGGACTATGGCTACACCTTC. The encoded protein is CASSPGYLTVDYGYTF.

The chain carries TRBV7-9 and TRBJ2-7; a weak D match, TRBD1 (5 bases). Trimming took 5 bases from V and 0 from J, leaving 8 bases between them. The CDR3 has 13 residues. Looked up from germline, CDR1 is SEHNR and CDR2 is FQNEAQ (reference sequence). The CDR3 coding sequence is TGTGCCAGCAGCCCGACAGTCTCCTACGAGCAGTACTTC. Amino acids: CASSPTVSYEQYF.

The V call is TRBV11-2, the J call TRBJ2-1; tentative D call: TRBD1 (6 bases). The CDR3 extends over 18 amino acids. With 0 bases removed from V and 7 bases from J, the gap between germline ends came to 22 bases. The germline V gene encodes CDR1 SGHAT and CDR2 FQNNGV. CDR3 nucleotide sequence: TGTGCCAGCAGCTTAGAGCGAATTCAGGGGAAGGTTGGGAATGAGCAGTTCTTC. Amino acid sequence: CASSLERIQGKVGNEQFF.

The CDR3 coding sequence is TGCGCCAGCAGCCAAGACACCCCCCGGACAGGGCTCAATTCACCCCTCCACTTT. It codes for CASSQDTPRTGLNSPLHF. The chain is built from TRBV4-1 and TRBJ1-6, with TRBD1 identical over 8 bases. After removal of 0 bases from V and 7 bases from J, the junction contained 11 bases not matched to a gene. Per germline, CDR1 MGHRA and CDR2 YSYEKL. The length of the CDR3 is 18 residues.

V gene TRBV10-3 combines with J gene TRBJ1-1; 7 bases are a match to TRBD1. V trimming: 8 bases; J trimming: 1 base; junction bases outside the gene matches: 4. This CDR3 is 13 amino acids long. CDR1 and CDR2 (germline): ENHRY, SYGVKD. CDR3 region: CAIEGDRNTEAFF. CDR3 coding DNA: TGTGCCATCGAGGGGGACAGGAACACTGAAGCTTTCTTT.

The chain has TRBV11-3 and TRBJ1-1, with D possibly being TRBD1 (6 bases). V was clipped by 5 bases and J by 1 base, with 20 bases between them. The CDR3 has 17 residues. Germline-derived CDR1 and CDR2 are SGHNT and YENEEA. In DNA, the CDR3 is TGTGCCAGCAGCCCAACCTTTCGGGGGGCTTCGAACACTGAAGCTTTCTTT. Translating it yields CASSPTFRGASNTEAFF.

The chain links TRBV4-1 to TRBJ1-1; D unclear. With 1 base removed from V and 2 bases from J, the gap between germline ends came to 17 bases. CDR1 MGHRA and CDR2 YSYEKL come from the germline V gene. The CDR3 runs 17 residues. CDR3 residues: CASSQGRIGAPNTEAFF. The CDR3 nucleotides are TGCGCCAGCAGCCAAGGACGTATCGGAGCTCCTAACACTGAAGCTTTCTTT.

V usage is TRBV6-5 and J usage is TRBJ2-7; D not resolved. CDR1 is MNHEY, CDR2 SVGAGI, per germline. Trimming took 6 bases from V and 4 from J, leaving 10 bases between them. The CDR3 length is 12 residues. CDR3 amino acids: CASRATGYEQYF. CDR3 DNA: TGTGCCAGCAGAGCGACTGGGTACGAGCAGTACTTC.

The V and J genes are TRBV28 and TRBJ2-2; TRBD1 matches at 9 bases. The V and J ends lost 4 bases and 3 bases, in that order; junction bases with no gene match: 9. CDR3 length equals 17 residues. Germline V lookup: CDR1 MDHEN, CDR2 SYDVKM. The CDR3 sequence: CASSSSRRDRDTGELFF. The CDR3 DNA follows: TGTGCCAGCAGTTCGTCTCGGCGGGACAGGGACACCGGGGAGCTGTTTTTT.

This chain links TRBV4-1 with TRBJ1-1; 11 nucleotides line up with TRBD1. Germline V CDR1 and CDR2: MGHRA, YSYEKL. Unmatched junction bases numbered 11, after V lost 0 bases and J lost 5 bases. This CDR3 spans 18 amino acids. CDR3 in amino acids: CASSQEGDRGVIWTEAFF. CDR3 coding DNA: TGCGCCAGCAGCCAAGAAGGGGACAGGGGGGTTATTTGGACTGAAGCTTTCTTT.

This chain joins TRBV7-9 and TRBJ2-5; 9 bases are a match to TRBD2. The CDR3 length is 14 residues. Looked up from germline, CDR1 is SEHNR and CDR2 is FQNEAQ (reference sequence). With V trimmed by 5 bases and J by 5 bases, 6 bases remained unmatched. The DNA of the CDR3 is TGTGCCAGCAGCGCGGGACTAGCCTGGGAGACCCAGTACTTC. This translates into CASSAGLAWETQYF.

The chain joins TRBV7-9 to TRBJ2-1; 7 nucleotides agree with TRBD2. The V segment lost 1 base and the J segment 7 bases; nucleotides outside the gene matches: 7. The CDR3 consists of 15 residues. The germline V gene has CDR1 SEHNR and CDR2 FQNEAQ (reference sequence). CDR3 DNA sequence: TGTGCCAGCAGCTTAGGTGTGGGAGGGTATAATGAGCAGTTCTTC. Amino acids: CASSLGVGGYNEQFF.

This chain connects TRBV2 to TRBJ2-7; D call uncertain. The CDR3 runs 15 residues. Germline CDR1 is SNHLY and CDR2 is FYNNEI. Deletions cut 1 base from V and 0 bases from J, with 10 bases between. The CDR3 DNA sequence: TGTGCCAGCAGTGAAGGGTTGCGGAACTCCTACGAGCAGTACTTC. It specifies CASSEGLRNSYEQYF.

The chain combines TRBV9 with TRBJ2-3; D call uncertain. The V end lost 0 bases, the J end lost 4 bases, and 6 bases lay between the germline ends. This CDR3 spans 13 amino acids. Germline V gene sequence: CDR1 SGDLS, CDR2 YYNGEE. CDR3 loop: CASSVAPPDTQYF. For the CDR3, the DNA is TGTGCCAGCAGCGTAGCTCCCCCAGATACGCAGTATTTT.

The J gene is TRBJ2-3, the V gene TRBV2; no clear D gene. The CDR3 is 11 amino acids. V dropped 7 bases and J dropped 6 bases, with 8 bases sitting between them. Germline CDR1 reads SNHLY; CDR2 reads FYNNEI. In nucleotides, the CDR3 is TGTGCCAGCAATGCTCAGGATACGCAGTATTTT. As protein: CASNAQDTQYF.

DNA for the CDR3: TGTGCCAGCAGTCGGGACAGGGGGCGGGAGCCCCAGCATTTT. Protein product: CASSRDRGREPQHF. The chain recombines TRBV6-1 with TRBJ1-5; 12 bases agree with TRBD1. The CDR3 totals 14 residues. CDR1 is MNHNS, CDR2 SASEGT, per germline. Trimming at V came to 5 bases and at J to 8 bases, leaving 4 bases not matched to a gene.

The sample holds one count of this clone. The chain uses TRBV10-3 and TRBJ1-5; possible D gene TRBD1, 5 bases. The germline V and J ends were trimmed by 10 bases and 4 bases, with 17 bases remaining between them. CDR1 and CDR2 (germline): ENHRY, SYGVKD. The CDR3 totals 14 residues. The CDR3 nucleotides read TGTGCCACGAATGAGGTGGGGCCGAATCAGCCCCAGCATTTT. Its translation is CATNEVGPNQPQHF.

The CDR3 DNA is TGTGCCAGCACCCCTACTAGCGGGTCTGTCAATGAGCAGTTCTTC. Residues: CASTPTSGSVNEQFF. J is TRBJ2-1 and V is TRBV28, with 9 bases fitting TRBD2. The CDR3 consists of 15 residues. V trimming: 7 bases; J trimming: 6 bases; junction bases outside the gene matches: 10. Per the germline V gene, CDR1 is MDHEN and CDR2 is SYDVKM.

This chain connects TRBV6-5 to TRBJ2-1, with D unresolved. Trimming left V 4 bases short and J 5 bases short, with 15 bases between. CDR1 is MNHEY and CDR2 is SVGAGI in the germline V gene. This CDR3 comprises 15 residues. The CDR3 DNA reads as TGTGCCAGCAGTTCAGGTTTGGCCTGGGACAATGAGCAGTTCTTC. It is translated as CASSSGLAWDNEQFF.

The chain carries TRBV9 and TRBJ2-1; D is perhaps TRBD2 (7 bases). The CDR3 is 16 residues long. V gave up 4 bases and J gave up 5 bases, with 19 bases separating them. The V gene's germline CDR1 is SGDLS and CDR2 YYNGEE. The CDR3 region is CASSSPWGGLNNEQFF. Here the CDR3 DNA reads TGTGCCAGCAGCTCTCCTTGGGGGGGCCTCAACAATGAGCAGTTCTTC.

This chain connects TRBV6-1 to TRBJ2-3, with D perhaps matching TRBD1 (5 bases). The CDR3 consists of 16 residues. The germline V gene encodes CDR1 MNHNS and CDR2 SASEGT. V lost 2 bases and J lost 0, with 12 bases in between. CDR3 bases: TGTGCCAGCAGTGAAAGGGGTAAGCCTAGCACAGATACGCAGTATTTT. It codes for CASSERGKPSTDTQYF.

The rearrangement uses TRBV10-3 and TRBJ1-5; no reliable D call. Germline CDR1 and CDR2: ENHRY and SYGVKD. The germline V and J ends were trimmed by 8 bases and 2 bases, with 19 bases remaining between them. CDR3 length equals 16 residues. CDR3 residues: CAIPLRIHRGNQPQHF. In nucleotides, the CDR3 is TGTGCCATCCCTCTCCGGATACACAGAGGCAATCAGCCCCAGCATTTT.

The chain combines TRBV14 with TRBJ1-1; no firm D call. Per germline, CDR1 SGHDN and CDR2 FVKESK. This CDR3 has 13 amino acids. V dropped 3 bases and J dropped 6 bases, with 11 bases sitting between them. The CDR3 nucleotides read TGTGCCAGCAGCCAGATGGGAGGGTCTGAAGCTTTCTTT. Translating gives CASSQMGGSEAFF.

The chain links TRBV5-1 to TRBJ2-7; TRBD1 matches at 8 bases. The CDR3 has 14 residues. CDR1 and CDR2 from the germline V gene are SGHRS and YFSETQ. Germline trimming cut 0 bases from V and 1 base from J; bases unmatched to any gene: 0. The CDR3 loop reads CASSLDRGSYEQYF. The CDR3 coding sequence is TGCGCCAGCAGCTTGGACAGGGGGTCCTACGAGCAGTACTTC.